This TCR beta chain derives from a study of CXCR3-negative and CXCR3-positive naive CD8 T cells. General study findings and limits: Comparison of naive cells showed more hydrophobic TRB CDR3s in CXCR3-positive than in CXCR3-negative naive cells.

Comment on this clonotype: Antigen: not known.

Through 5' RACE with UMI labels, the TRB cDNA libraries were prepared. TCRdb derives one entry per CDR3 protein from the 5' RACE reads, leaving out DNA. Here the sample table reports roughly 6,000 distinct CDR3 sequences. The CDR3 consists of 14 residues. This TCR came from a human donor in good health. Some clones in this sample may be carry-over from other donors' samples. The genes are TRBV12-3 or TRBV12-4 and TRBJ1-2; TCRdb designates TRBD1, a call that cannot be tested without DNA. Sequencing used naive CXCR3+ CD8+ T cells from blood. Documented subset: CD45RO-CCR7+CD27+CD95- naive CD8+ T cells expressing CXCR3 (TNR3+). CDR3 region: CASSRGFTNYGYTF.